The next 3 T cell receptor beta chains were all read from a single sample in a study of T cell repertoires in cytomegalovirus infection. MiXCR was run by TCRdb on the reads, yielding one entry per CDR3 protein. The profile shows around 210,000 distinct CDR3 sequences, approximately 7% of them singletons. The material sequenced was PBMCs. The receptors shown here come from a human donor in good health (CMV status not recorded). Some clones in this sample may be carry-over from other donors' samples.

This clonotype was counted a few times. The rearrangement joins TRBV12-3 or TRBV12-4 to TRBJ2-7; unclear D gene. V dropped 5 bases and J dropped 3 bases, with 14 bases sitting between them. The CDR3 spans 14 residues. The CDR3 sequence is CASSISAGFYEQYF. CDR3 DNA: TGTGCCAGCAGTATTTCGGCTGGATTCTACGAGCAGTACTTC.

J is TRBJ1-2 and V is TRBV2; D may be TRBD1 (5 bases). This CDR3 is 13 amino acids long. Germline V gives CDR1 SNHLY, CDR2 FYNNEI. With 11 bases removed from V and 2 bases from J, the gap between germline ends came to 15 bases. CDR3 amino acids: CAFPDKGNYGYTF. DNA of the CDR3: TGTGCCTTCCCCGACAAGGGGAACTATGGCTACACCTTC.

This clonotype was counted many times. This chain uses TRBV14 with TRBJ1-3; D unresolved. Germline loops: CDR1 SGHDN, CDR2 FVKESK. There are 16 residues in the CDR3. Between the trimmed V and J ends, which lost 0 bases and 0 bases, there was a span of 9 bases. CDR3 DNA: TGTGCCAGCAGCCAAGAAAAACCATCCTCTGGAAACACCATATATTTT. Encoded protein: CASSQEKPSSGNTIYF.